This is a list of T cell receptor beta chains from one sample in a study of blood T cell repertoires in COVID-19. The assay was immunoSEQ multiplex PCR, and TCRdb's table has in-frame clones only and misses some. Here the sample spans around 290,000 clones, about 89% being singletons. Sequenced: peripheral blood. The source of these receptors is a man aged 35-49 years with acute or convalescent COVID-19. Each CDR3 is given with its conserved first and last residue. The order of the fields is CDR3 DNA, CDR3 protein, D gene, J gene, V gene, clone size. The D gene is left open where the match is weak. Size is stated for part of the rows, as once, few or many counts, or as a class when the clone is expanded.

cdr3_nt: TGTGCCAGCAGTTCCCGAGGGAGGGGGGCTGAAAAACTGTTTTTT
cdr3_aa: CASSSRGRGAEKLFF
d_call: NA
j_call: TRBJ1-4
v_call: TRBV6-5
clone_size: NA

cdr3_nt: TGTGCCACCAGCAAGGGGGGACAGGGAGCGTTCTATGGCTACACCTTC
cdr3_aa: CATSKGGQGAFYGYTF
d_call: TRBD1
j_call: TRBJ1-2
v_call: TRBV15
clone_size: NA

cdr3_nt: TGTGCCAGTAGTATGGATGTAGGGGGACAGCCCCAGCATTTT
cdr3_aa: CASSMDVGGQPQHF
d_call: NA
j_call: TRBJ1-5
v_call: TRBV19
clone_size: NA

cdr3_nt: TGTGCCAGCAGCGTAGACCCGGGACAGACAGATACGCAGTATTTT
cdr3_aa: CASSVDPGQTDTQYF
d_call: TRBD1
j_call: TRBJ2-3
v_call: TRBV9
clone_size: NA

cdr3_nt: TGCGCCAGCAGCTTATCACAGGGGGCGAAAGGCTACACCTTC
cdr3_aa: CASSLSQGAKGYTF
d_call: TRBD1
j_call: TRBJ1-2
v_call: TRBV5-1
clone_size: NA

cdr3_nt: TGTGCCAGCAGCCGGGACAGGGTCTACGAGCAGTACTTC
cdr3_aa: CASSRDRVYEQYF
d_call: TRBD1
j_call: TRBJ2-7
v_call: TRBV3-1/TRBV3-2
clone_size: once

cdr3_nt: TGTGCCAGCAGTGAATGGGGGGGAATGAACACTGAAGCTTTCTTT
cdr3_aa: CASSEWGGMNTEAFF
d_call: NA
j_call: TRBJ1-1
v_call: TRBV6-1
clone_size: NA

cdr3_nt: TGTGCCAGCAGCCCTGGGACATTCTACAATGAGCAGTTCTTC
cdr3_aa: CASSPGTFYNEQFF
d_call: NA
j_call: TRBJ2-1
v_call: TRBV3-1/TRBV3-2
clone_size: NA

cdr3_nt: TGTGCCAGCAGCGAGGGGGCTGGTAACTATGGCTACACCTTC
cdr3_aa: CASSEGAGNYGYTF
d_call: TRBD1
j_call: TRBJ1-2
v_call: TRBV9
clone_size: NA

cdr3_nt: TGTGCCAGCAGCTCCCCCGGAACTAATGAAAAACTGTTTTTT
cdr3_aa: CASSSPGTNEKLFF
d_call: NA
j_call: TRBJ1-4
v_call: TRBV5-4
clone_size: NA

cdr3_nt: TGTGCCTGGAGTTTCACAGACACCGGGGAGCTGTTTTTT
cdr3_aa: CAWSFTDTGELFF
d_call: NA
j_call: TRBJ2-2
v_call: TRBV30
clone_size: NA

cdr3_nt: TGTGCCAGCAGTTTAGAACCGGCCAGGTATGGCTCCTACGAGCAGTACTTC
cdr3_aa: CASSLEPARYGSYEQYF
d_call: NA
j_call: TRBJ2-7
v_call: TRBV28
clone_size: NA

cdr3_nt: TGTGCCAGCAGCTTCCGACTAGCGGGGGGGCCTGGTGAGCAGTTCTTC
cdr3_aa: CASSFRLAGGPGEQFF
d_call: TRBD2
j_call: TRBJ2-1
v_call: TRBV4-2
clone_size: NA

cdr3_nt: TGTGCCAGCAGCTTGTACGGGTATTCCACAGATACGCAGTATTTT
cdr3_aa: CASSLYGYSTDTQYF
d_call: NA
j_call: TRBJ2-3
v_call: TRBV5-5
clone_size: NA

cdr3_nt: TGTGCCAGTAGTATTTGGGACTCAGATGAGCAGTTCTTC
cdr3_aa: CASSIWDSDEQFF
d_call: NA
j_call: TRBJ2-1
v_call: TRBV19
clone_size: NA

cdr3_nt: TGTGCCAGCAGCCGAACCCAGCGGGGGACTGGGGCCAACGTCCTGACTTTC
cdr3_aa: CASSRTQRGTGANVLTF
d_call: TRBD2
j_call: TRBJ2-6
v_call: TRBV4-2
clone_size: NA

cdr3_nt: TGTGCCAGCAGCGGGGGGACTAGCGGGGTCAACTACGAGCAGTACTTC
cdr3_aa: CASSGGTSGVNYEQYF
d_call: TRBD2
j_call: TRBJ2-7
v_call: TRBV9
clone_size: NA

cdr3_nt: TGTGCCAGCAGCTTAATCCAGGGGGGTAACACTGAAGCTTTCTTT
cdr3_aa: CASSLIQGGNTEAFF
d_call: TRBD1
j_call: TRBJ1-1
v_call: TRBV7-8
clone_size: once

cdr3_nt: TGTGCCAGCAGCACGGACAGGAGGTCTTCACCCCTCCACTTT
cdr3_aa: CASSTDRRSSPLHF
d_call: TRBD1
j_call: TRBJ1-6
v_call: TRBV9
clone_size: NA

cdr3_nt: TGTGCCAGCAGCCCCGGGGACAGAGACGTACAGCCCCAGCATTTT
cdr3_aa: CASSPGDRDVQPQHF
d_call: TRBD1
j_call: TRBJ1-5
v_call: TRBV27
clone_size: once

cdr3_nt: TGCGCCAGCAGCGTGGGACAGACCTTGAACACTGAAGCTTTCTTT
cdr3_aa: CASSVGQTLNTEAFF
d_call: TRBD1
j_call: TRBJ1-1
v_call: TRBV5-1
clone_size: NA

cdr3_nt: TGTGCCAGCAGCCCCCGGTGGTCGACTAATGAAAAACTGTTTTTT
cdr3_aa: CASSPRWSTNEKLFF
d_call: NA
j_call: TRBJ1-4
v_call: TRBV9
clone_size: once

cdr3_nt: TGTGCCATCAGTGGACTAGCGGGGGGGCCGGACACCGGGGAGCTGTTTTTT
cdr3_aa: CAISGLAGGPDTGELFF
d_call: TRBD2
j_call: TRBJ2-2
v_call: TRBV10-3
clone_size: NA

cdr3_nt: TGTGCCAGCAGGGGGACAGGGGGCAAAGTGGAGCAGTACTTC
cdr3_aa: CASRGTGGKVEQYF
d_call: TRBD1
j_call: TRBJ2-7
v_call: TRBV7-9
clone_size: NA

cdr3_nt: TGCGCCAGCAGCCAAGGAGACAGGGGGACTGAAGCTTTCTTT
cdr3_aa: CASSQGDRGTEAFF
d_call: TRBD1
j_call: TRBJ1-1
v_call: TRBV4-1
clone_size: NA

cdr3_nt: TGTGCCAGCAGCCCCGGGACTAGCGGGGGCTCGTATACGCAGTATTTT
cdr3_aa: CASSPGTSGGSYTQYF
d_call: TRBD2
j_call: TRBJ2-3
v_call: TRBV5-4
clone_size: NA

cdr3_nt: TGCAGCGTGGGGGGACTAGCGCGCTACGAGCAGTACTTC
cdr3_aa: CSVGGLARYEQYF
d_call: TRBD2
j_call: TRBJ2-7
v_call: TRBV29-1
clone_size: NA

cdr3_nt: TGCGCCAGCAGCCAAGGATGGCAGGCGATCTCCTACAATGAGCAGTTCTTC
cdr3_aa: CASSQGWQAISYNEQFF
d_call: NA
j_call: TRBJ2-1
v_call: TRBV4-1
clone_size: NA

cdr3_nt: TGTGCCAGTAGAGAGACAGGGGCTCTGGGCTACACCTTC
cdr3_aa: CASRETGALGYTF
d_call: TRBD1
j_call: TRBJ1-2
v_call: TRBV19
clone_size: NA

cdr3_nt: TGTGCCAGCAGCCAAGCTACGGGAAGGGGGCACCACGAGCAGTACTTC
cdr3_aa: CASSQATGRGHHEQYF
d_call: TRBD1
j_call: TRBJ2-7
v_call: TRBV3-1/TRBV3-2
clone_size: NA

cdr3_nt: TGCGCCAGCAGCTTGGGCGGAGGCAGATCCTACGAGCAGTACTTC
cdr3_aa: CASSLGGGRSYEQYF
d_call: NA
j_call: TRBJ2-7
v_call: TRBV5-1
clone_size: NA

cdr3_nt: TGTGCCAGCTCACCACTGGCAGGGGATTATGGCTACACCTTC
cdr3_aa: CASSPLAGDYGYTF
d_call: NA
j_call: TRBJ1-2
v_call: TRBV18
clone_size: NA

cdr3_nt: TGTGCCAGCAGCTTCCCGGCCGGGACAGGGGATGGCTACACCTTC
cdr3_aa: CASSFPAGTGDGYTF
d_call: TRBD1
j_call: TRBJ1-2
v_call: TRBV7-2
clone_size: NA

cdr3_nt: TGTGCCTGGAATTCTCGCTGGGGACAAGGGGCAAGTTTTGGCACTGAAGCTTTCTTT
cdr3_aa: CAWNSRWGQGASFGTEAFF
d_call: NA
j_call: TRBJ1-1
v_call: TRBV30
clone_size: NA

cdr3_nt: TGTGCCAGCAGCCCTCCCGGAGATGACTTCTATGGCTACACCTTC
cdr3_aa: CASSPPGDDFYGYTF
d_call: NA
j_call: TRBJ1-2
v_call: TRBV2
clone_size: few

cdr3_nt: TGCGCCAGCAGCCAAGGACAGGTACGCTCTGGGGCCAACGTCCTGACTTTC
cdr3_aa: CASSQGQVRSGANVLTF
d_call: NA
j_call: TRBJ2-6
v_call: TRBV4-1
clone_size: NA

cdr3_nt: TGTGCCAGCAGTTACTCCCCCAGGGAGGCCTATGGCTACACCTTC
cdr3_aa: CASSYSPREAYGYTF
d_call: NA
j_call: TRBJ1-2
v_call: TRBV6-5
clone_size: once

cdr3_nt: TGTGCCAGCAGTGAACTCTCCCCCACAGATACGCAGTATTTT
cdr3_aa: CASSELSPTDTQYF
d_call: NA
j_call: TRBJ2-3
v_call: TRBV2
clone_size: NA

cdr3_nt: TGTGCCAGCAGCCCCACCGGGACTAGCGGGGGCACAGATACGCAGTATTTT
cdr3_aa: CASSPTGTSGGTDTQYF
d_call: TRBD2
j_call: TRBJ2-3
v_call: TRBV3-1/TRBV3-2
clone_size: NA

cdr3_nt: TGTGCCAGCAGTGAATGGAGGACTCCGAACTTCTTCTTC
cdr3_aa: CASSEWRTPNFFF
d_call: NA
j_call: TRBJ1-2
v_call: TRBV6-1
clone_size: NA

cdr3_nt: TGTGCCAGCAGCTTAGGGACAGGGGACGGTCCTGGAAACACCATATATTTT
cdr3_aa: CASSLGTGDGPGNTIYF
d_call: TRBD1
j_call: TRBJ1-3
v_call: TRBV7-8
clone_size: NA

cdr3_nt: TGTGCCAGCAGCGGAGCGTTGGGACACCAGCATTTT
cdr3_aa: CASSGALGHQHF
d_call: NA
j_call: TRBJ1-5
v_call: TRBV2
clone_size: few

cdr3_nt: TGCGCCAGCAGCTTGTCATACCGGGAGTACCAAGAGACCCAGTACTTC
cdr3_aa: CASSLSYREYQETQYF
d_call: NA
j_call: TRBJ2-5
v_call: TRBV5-1
clone_size: NA

cdr3_nt: TGTGCCAGCAGCGTGGAACAGGGCTACTATGGCTACACCTTC
cdr3_aa: CASSVEQGYYGYTF
d_call: NA
j_call: TRBJ1-2
v_call: TRBV9
clone_size: once

cdr3_nt: TGTGCCTGGGCGGGACTTCTTAATGAAAAACTGTTTTTT
cdr3_aa: CAWAGLLNEKLFF
d_call: NA
j_call: TRBJ1-4
v_call: TRBV30
clone_size: once

cdr3_nt: TGTGCCAGCAGCGTAGTATCAGGGGACACCGGGGAGCTGTTTTTT
cdr3_aa: CASSVVSGDTGELFF
d_call: NA
j_call: TRBJ2-2
v_call: TRBV9
clone_size: NA

cdr3_nt: TGTGCCAGCAGCTTAGTTGGGCGGGGAGCGTACAATGAGCAGTTCTTC
cdr3_aa: CASSLVGRGAYNEQFF
d_call: NA
j_call: TRBJ2-1
v_call: TRBV11-1
clone_size: NA

cdr3_nt: TGTGCCAGCAGCCCTGTTCCCCGGAACACTGAAGCTTTCTTT
cdr3_aa: CASSPVPRNTEAFF
d_call: NA
j_call: TRBJ1-1
v_call: TRBV14
clone_size: NA

cdr3_nt: TGTGCCAGCAGCCTCCAGGGGGCCTACGAGCAGTACTTC
cdr3_aa: CASSLQGAYEQYF
d_call: TRBD1
j_call: TRBJ2-7
v_call: TRBV3-1/TRBV3-2
clone_size: NA

cdr3_nt: TGCGCCAGCAGCTTGTTCAGGAGAGGGGGATCCGGGGAGCTGTTTTTT
cdr3_aa: CASSLFRRGGSGELFF
d_call: NA
j_call: TRBJ2-2
v_call: TRBV5-1
clone_size: NA

cdr3_nt: TGTGCCAGCTCACCGGACAGGAACTATGGCTACACCTTC
cdr3_aa: CASSPDRNYGYTF
d_call: TRBD1
j_call: TRBJ1-2
v_call: TRBV18
clone_size: NA

cdr3_nt: TGTGCCAGCAGCTTTACAGGGATGGGCTCTGGAAACACCATATATTTT
cdr3_aa: CASSFTGMGSGNTIYF
d_call: NA
j_call: TRBJ1-3
v_call: TRBV7-2
clone_size: NA

cdr3_nt: TGTGCCAGCAGCGTAGGACTAGCGGGGGGCCTAAGCACAGATACGCAGTATTTT
cdr3_aa: CASSVGLAGGLSTDTQYF
d_call: TRBD2
j_call: TRBJ2-3
v_call: TRBV9
clone_size: NA

cdr3_nt: TGTGCCAGCAGCCGACAGGTCACAACTAATGAAAAACTGTTTTTT
cdr3_aa: CASSRQVTTNEKLFF
d_call: NA
j_call: TRBJ1-4
v_call: TRBV27
clone_size: NA

cdr3_nt: TGTGCCAGCAGGTTTCAGGGGGATACGCAGTATTTT
cdr3_aa: CASRFQGDTQYF
d_call: NA
j_call: TRBJ2-3
v_call: TRBV6-5
clone_size: NA